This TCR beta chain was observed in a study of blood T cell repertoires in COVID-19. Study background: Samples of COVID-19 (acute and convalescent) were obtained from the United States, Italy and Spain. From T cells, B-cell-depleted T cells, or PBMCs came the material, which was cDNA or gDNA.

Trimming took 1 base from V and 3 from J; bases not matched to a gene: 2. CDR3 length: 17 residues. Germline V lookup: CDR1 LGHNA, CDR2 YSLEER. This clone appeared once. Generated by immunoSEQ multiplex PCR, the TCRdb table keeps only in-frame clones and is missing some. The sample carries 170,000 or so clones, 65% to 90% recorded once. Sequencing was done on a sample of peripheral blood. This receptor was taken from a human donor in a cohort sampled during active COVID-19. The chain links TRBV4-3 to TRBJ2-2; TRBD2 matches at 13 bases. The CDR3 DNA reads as TGCGCCAGCAGCCAAGGGACTAGCGGGAGATACACCGGGGAGCTGTTTTTT. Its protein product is CASSQGTSGRYTGELFF.